The subject of this entry is one T cell receptor beta chain. What it binds is unknown. The data stem from a study of STAT5B mutations in CD4+ large granular lymphocyte leukemia. This was a survey-level run. Per the study methods: Lowest detectable productive clonotype frequency was 2.59 x 10-5. Generated by immunoSEQ multiplex PCR, the TCRdb table keeps only in-frame clones and is missing some. V, J and clone size were drawn from that table, and D and trimming were deduced from the DNA. The sample has roughly 46,000 clones; approximately 84% are singletons. V lost 4 bases and J 10 bases, leaving 23 bases between the germline ends. CDR1 is SEHNR and CDR2 is FQNEAQ in the germline V gene (reference sequence). The CDR3 runs 17 residues. Notes on the study in general: 8/27 top patient clones versus 2/35 control clones were TRBV06-family.

The specimen was CD4+ T cells from blood buffy coats. This TCR derives from a human donor in good health. V and J are TRBV7-9 and TRBJ1-6, with D unresolved. The CDR3 sequence is CASSSTDGNINGSPLHF. CDR3 in DNA: TGTGCCAGCAGCTCCACGGACGGAAACATAAACGGGTCACCCCTCCACTTT.